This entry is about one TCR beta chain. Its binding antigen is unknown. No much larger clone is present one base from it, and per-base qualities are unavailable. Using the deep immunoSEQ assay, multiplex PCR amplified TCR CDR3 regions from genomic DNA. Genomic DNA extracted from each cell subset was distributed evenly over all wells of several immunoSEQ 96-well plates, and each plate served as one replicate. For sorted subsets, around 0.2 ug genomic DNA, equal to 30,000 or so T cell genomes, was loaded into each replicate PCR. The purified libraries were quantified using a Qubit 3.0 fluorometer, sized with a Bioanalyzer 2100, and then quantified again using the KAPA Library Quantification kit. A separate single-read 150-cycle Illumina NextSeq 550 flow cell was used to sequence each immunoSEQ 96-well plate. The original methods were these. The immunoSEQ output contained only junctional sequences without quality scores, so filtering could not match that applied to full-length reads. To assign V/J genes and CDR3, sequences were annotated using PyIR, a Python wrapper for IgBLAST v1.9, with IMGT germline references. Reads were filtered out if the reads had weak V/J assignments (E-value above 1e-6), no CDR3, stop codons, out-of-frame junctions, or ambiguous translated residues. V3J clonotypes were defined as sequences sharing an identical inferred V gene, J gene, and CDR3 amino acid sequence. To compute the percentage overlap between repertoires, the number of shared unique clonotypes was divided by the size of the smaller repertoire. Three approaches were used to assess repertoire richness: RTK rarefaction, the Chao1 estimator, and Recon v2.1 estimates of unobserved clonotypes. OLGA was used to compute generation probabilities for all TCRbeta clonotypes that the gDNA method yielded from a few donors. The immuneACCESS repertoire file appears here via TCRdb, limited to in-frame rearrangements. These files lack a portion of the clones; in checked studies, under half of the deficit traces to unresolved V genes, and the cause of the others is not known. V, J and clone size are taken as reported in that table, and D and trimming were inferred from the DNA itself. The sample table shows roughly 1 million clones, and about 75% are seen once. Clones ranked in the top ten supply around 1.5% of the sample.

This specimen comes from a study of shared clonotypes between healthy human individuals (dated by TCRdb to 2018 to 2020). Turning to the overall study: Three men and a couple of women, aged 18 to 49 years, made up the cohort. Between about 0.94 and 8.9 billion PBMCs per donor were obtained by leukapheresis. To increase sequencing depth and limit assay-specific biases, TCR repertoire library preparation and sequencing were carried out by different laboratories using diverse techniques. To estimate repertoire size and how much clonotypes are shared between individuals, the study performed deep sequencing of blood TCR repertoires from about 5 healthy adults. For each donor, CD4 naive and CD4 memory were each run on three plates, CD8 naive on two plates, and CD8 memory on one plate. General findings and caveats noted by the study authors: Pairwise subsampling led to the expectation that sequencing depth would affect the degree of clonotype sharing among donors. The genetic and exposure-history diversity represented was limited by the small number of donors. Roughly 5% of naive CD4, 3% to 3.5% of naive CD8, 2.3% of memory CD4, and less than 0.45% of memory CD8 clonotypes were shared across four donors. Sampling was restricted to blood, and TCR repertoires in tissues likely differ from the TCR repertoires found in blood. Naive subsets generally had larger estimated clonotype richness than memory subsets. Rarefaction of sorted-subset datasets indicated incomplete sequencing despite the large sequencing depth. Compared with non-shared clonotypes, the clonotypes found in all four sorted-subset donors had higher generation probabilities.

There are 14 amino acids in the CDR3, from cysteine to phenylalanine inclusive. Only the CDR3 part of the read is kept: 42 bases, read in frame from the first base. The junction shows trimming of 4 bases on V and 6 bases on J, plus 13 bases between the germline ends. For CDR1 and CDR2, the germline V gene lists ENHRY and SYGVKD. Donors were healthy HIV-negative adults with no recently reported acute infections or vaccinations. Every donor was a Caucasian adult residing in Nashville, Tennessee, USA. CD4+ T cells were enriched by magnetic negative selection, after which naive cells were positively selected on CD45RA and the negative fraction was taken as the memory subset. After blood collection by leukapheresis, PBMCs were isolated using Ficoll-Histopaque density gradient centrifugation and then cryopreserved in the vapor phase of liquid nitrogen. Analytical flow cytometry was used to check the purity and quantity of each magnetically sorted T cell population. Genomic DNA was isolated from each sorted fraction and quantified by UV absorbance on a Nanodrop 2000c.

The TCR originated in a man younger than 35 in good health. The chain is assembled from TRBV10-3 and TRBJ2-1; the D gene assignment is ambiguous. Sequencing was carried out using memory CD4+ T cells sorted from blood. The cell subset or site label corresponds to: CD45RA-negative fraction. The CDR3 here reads CAISVGQVSNEQFF. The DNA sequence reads TGTGCCATCAGTGTTGGGCAGGTCAGCAATGAGCAGTTCTTC.